The present entry profiles one TCR beta chain with its context. Its antigen is currently unknown. Trimming cost V 5 bases and J 1 base, with 21 bases left between them. The germline CDR1 and CDR2 sequences are SGHAT and FQNNGV. This CDR3 is 18 amino acids long. This entry comes from a study of post-analysis software for immune sequencing data. Unique molecular identifiers had been added to the TCR beta cDNA libraries. Using its own MiXCR run on the PCR reads, TCRdb lists one record per CDR3 protein. The table includes roughly 700,000 distinct CDR3 sequences, 30% detected once. Study outcomes and limitations: Significantly decreased normalized Chao1 diversity was recorded for multiple sclerosis patients relative to controls. Higher frequency in patients than in controls was seen for about five TRBV segments, with TRBV5-6, TRBV5-1 and TRBV20-1 among them.

This sequence joins TRBV11-2 and TRBJ2-1, with D possibly matching TRBD1 (6 bases). The sequence was collected from a girl aged 5-17 years with multiple sclerosis. Source material: blood. The CDR3 spells CASSLGSFWGLSYNEQFF. As DNA, the CDR3 is TGTGCCAGCAGCCTAGGGAGTTTTTGGGGGCTATCCTACAATGAGCAGTTCTTC.